This T cell receptor beta chain was recorded in a study of blood T cell repertoires in COVID-19. Across the whole study: Acute-phase and convalescent COVID-19 samples originated in the United States, Italy and Spain. The cDNA or gDNA used as material had been derived from T cells, B-cell-depleted T cells, or PBMCs.

This CDR3 comprises 17 residues. CDR1 and CDR2 (germline): MNHEY, SVGEGT. V shed 5 bases and J 2 bases; nucleotides not matched to a gene: 6. Original processing methods: Estimated nucleated cell counts came from reference gene primer amplification. TCRdb's table, derived via immunoSEQ multiplex PCR, lists solely in-frame clones and lacks some. The V and J calls and clone size were taken over from that table, and D and trimming were inferred from the DNA. This sample has about 250,000 clones, with approximately 88% found just once. Seattle participants joined during active infection and were tracked over time.

V is TRBV6-2 or TRBV6-3 and J is TRBJ2-5, with TRBD2 matching over 15 bases. This TCR derives from a woman aged 30 to 39 with COVID-19, enrolled during active disease. Sequenced material: peripheral blood. As DNA, the CDR3 is TGTGCCAGCAGTACGGGACTAGCGGGAGGCTTACAAGAGACCCAGTACTTC. This encodes CASSTGLAGGLQETQYF.